Below are 21 T cell receptor beta chains sequenced from a single sample in a study of blood T cell repertoires in COVID-19. Sequencing used immunoSEQ multiplex PCR; TCRdb keeps in-frame clones, though not all of them. The table has hundreds of thousands of clones, roughly 85% seen once. Sequencing input: PBMCs or T cells enriched from blood (not recorded which). These receptors all stem from a woman between 40 and 55 years old who had recovered from COVID-19.

The chain carries TRBV6-5 and TRBJ1-2, with D perhaps TRBD1 (5 bases). The V end lost 7 bases, the J end lost 8 bases, and 17 bases lay between the germline ends. Germline V gene data show CDR1 as MNHEY and CDR2 as SVGAGI. The CDR3 extends over 13 amino acids. The CDR3 is CASIERPGFGYTF. DNA for the CDR3: TGTGCCAGCATAGAGCGCCCAGGGTTCGGCTACACCTTC.

The CDR3 nucleotides read TGTGCCATCAGTGAAACGTTACAGGGGGCGAATGGCTACACCTTC. Translation: CAISETLQGANGYTF. This chain links TRBV10-3 with TRBJ1-2; TRBD1 agrees at 9 bases. CDR3 length: 15 amino acids. The trim removed 3 bases at V and 6 bases at J, leaving 8 bases unmatched. CDR1 ENHRY and CDR2 SYGVKD come from the germline V gene.

The chain is built from TRBV27 and TRBJ2-3, with 11 nucleotides matching TRBD2. J lost 5 bases, V lost 7 bases, and 8 bases had no gene match. Germline loops: CDR1 MNHEY, CDR2 SMNVEV (reference sequence). The CDR3 covers 15 residues. This CDR3 is CASTNVAGGLDTQYF. DNA for the CDR3: TGTGCCAGCACCAACGTAGCGGGAGGGTTAGATACGCAGTATTTT.

The V and J genes are TRBV7-2 and TRBJ2-1; tentatively, D is TRBD2 (6 bases). With 2 bases removed from V and 5 bases from J, the gap between germline ends came to 19 bases. CDR1 SGHTA and CDR2 FQGNSA come from the germline V gene. The CDR3 loop spans 17 amino acids. In nucleotides, the CDR3 is TGTGCCAGCAGCTTAATGAGGTCGGGAGCCGCGGACAATGAGCAGTTCTTC. It encodes CASSLMRSGAADNEQFF. Full variable domain (rest looked up from reference TRBV7-2 and TRBJ2-1): GAGVSQSPSNKVTEKGKDVELRCDPISGHTALYWYRQSLGQGLEFLIYFQGNSAPDKSGLPSDRFSAERTGGSVSTLTIQRTQQEDSAVYLCASSLMRSGAADNEQFFGPGTRLTVL.

In this sample, this clone turned up once. The chain couples TRBV7-3 to TRBJ2-1, with TRBD2 matching 7 bases. The CDR3 runs 15 residues. Per the germline V gene, CDR1 is SGHTA and CDR2 is FQGTGA. The V segment lost 5 bases and the J segment 3 bases; nucleotides outside the gene matches: 7. The CDR3 nucleotides read TGTGCCAGCAGCCTTCTAGCGGAGGGCTACAATGAGCAGTTCTTC. As protein: CASSLLAEGYNEQFF.

The gene calls are TRBV20-1 and TRBJ1-1; maybe TRBD1 (6 bases). The CDR3 runs 15 residues. Per germline, CDR1 DFQATT and CDR2 SNEGSKA (reference sequence). Trimming removed 3 bases at V and 0 bases at J, with 14 bases between. The CDR3 here is CSASPGTFMNTEAFF. DNA for the CDR3: TGCAGTGCTAGTCCCGGGACATTTATGAACACTGAAGCTTTCTTT.

The chain carries TRBV29-1 and TRBJ2-1; 11 nucleotides agree with TRBD2. The V and J ends lost 3 bases and 8 bases, in that order; junction bases with no gene match: 9. Germline lookup yields CDR1 SQVTM and CDR2 ANQGSEA. This CDR3 is built from 15 residues. The CDR3 nucleotides are TGCAGCGTTGAGGTTCTAGCGGGAGGCGGCGATGAGCAGTTCTTC. Translation gives CSVEVLAGGGDEQFF.

This clone was observed once. The chain has TRBV5-5 and TRBJ1-1; 7 bases are a match to TRBD1. CDR1 is SGHKS and CDR2 is YYEKEE in the germline V gene (reference sequence). The CDR3 length is 13 residues. J gave up 8 bases and V 1 base, and 5 bases lay outside the gene matches. CDR3 sequence: CASSLRDSSEAFF. The CDR3 DNA reads TGTGCCAGCAGCTTGAGGGACAGTTCGGAAGCTTTCTTT. Full variable domain (outside the CDR3, taken from reference TRBV5-5 and TRBJ1-1): DAGVTQSPTHLIKTRGQQVTLRCSPISGHKSVSWYQQVLGQGPQFIFQYYEKEERGRGNFPDRFSARQFPNYSSELNVNALLLGDSALYLCASSLRDSSEAFFGQGTRLTVV.

This chain connects TRBV24-1 to TRBJ2-4; 8 positions match TRBD1. The CDR3 is 13 amino acids. Losses at the gene ends were 12 bases for V and 7 bases for J; bases not matched to a gene: 10. Germline loops: CDR1 KGHDR, CDR2 SFDVKD. The CDR3 is CASQGQVGNIQYF. The DNA for the CDR3 is TGTGCCTCTCAGGGACAGGTTGGGAACATTCAGTACTTC.

V and J are TRBV5-1 and TRBJ2-7, with 8 bases matching TRBD1. Germline CDR1 SGHRS, CDR2 YFSETQ. The V segment lost 0 bases and the J segment 1 base; nucleotides outside the gene matches: 0. This CDR3 comprises 14 residues. The CDR3 reads CASSLGDRSYEQYF. The CDR3 bases are TGCGCCAGCAGCTTGGGGGACAGGTCCTACGAGCAGTACTTC. The full variable domain, completed using reference TRBV5-1 and TRBJ2-7, is KAGVTQTPRYLIKTRGQQVTLSCSPISGHRSVSWYQQTPGQGLQFLFEYFSETQRNKGNFPGRFSGRQFSNSRSEMNVSTLELGDSALYLCASSLGDRSYEQYFGPGTRLTVT.

The V gene is TRBV19, the J gene TRBJ1-6; 7 nucleotides match TRBD1. Germline V gene data show CDR1 as LNHDA and CDR2 as SQIVND (reference sequence). The CDR3 is 17 amino acids. J lost 6 bases, V lost 4 bases, and 12 bases had no gene match. CDR3 in DNA: TGTGCCAGTAGTACGTCTTCGACAGGGTCCGGTAATTCACCCCTCCACTTT. Encoded protein: CASSTSSTGSGNSPLHF.

The J gene is TRBJ1-5, the V gene TRBV24-1; D is perhaps TRBD1 (5 bases). Germline CDR1 KGHDR, CDR2 SFDVKD. The CDR3 runs 15 residues. Between the trimmed V and J ends, which lost 4 bases and 0 bases, there was a span of 9 bases. CDR3 DNA: TGTGCCACCAGTGACCCCAGGGTTAGCAATCAGCCCCAGCATTTT. Translation: CATSDPRVSNQPQHF.

The CDR3 is CASSIPHSGRGYNEQFF. The CDR3 DNA reads TGTGCCAGTAGTATACCCCATAGCGGGAGAGGGTACAATGAGCAGTTCTTC. This sequence joins TRBV19 and TRBJ2-1; TRBD2 aligns across 9 bases. This CDR3 contains 17 residues. The ends lost 2 bases at V and 4 bases at J; junction bases unmatched: 9. Germline CDR1 and CDR2: LNHDA and SQIVND (reference sequence).

This clone was picked up one time. V usage is TRBV3-1 (or the pseudogene TRBV3-2) and J usage is TRBJ2-1; the match to TRBD2 covers 9 bases. Germline trimming cut 1 base from V and 9 bases from J; bases unmatched to any gene: 10. The CDR3 has 16 amino acids. Germline CDR1 LGHDT, CDR2 YNNKEL (reference sequence). CDR3 nucleotides: TGTGCCAGCAGCCAAGTATCTAGCGGGATTTTGGGTGAGCAGTTCTTC. Protein sequence: CASSQVSSGILGEQFF.

V and J are TRBV6-4 and TRBJ2-1; D is ambiguous. CDR3 length: 18 residues. Germline V gene sequence: CDR1 MRHNA, CDR2 SNTAGT. V lost 0 bases and J lost 6, with 21 bases in between. CDR3 DNA: TGTGCCAGCAGTGACTCGGAATCTCCTAGTACCCCTCCCAATGAGCAGTTCTTC. Amino acids: CASSDSESPSTPPNEQFF.

The rearrangement uses TRBV5-6 and TRBJ2-3; a possible D gene is TRBD2 (5 bases). The CDR3 spans 14 residues. Germline loops: CDR1 SGHDT, CDR2 YYEEEE. V lost 0 bases and J lost 9, with 14 bases in between. The CDR3 region has the DNA TGTGCCAGCAGCTTGGTGGAGGCTCCTGGAACGCAGTATTTT. It codes for CASSLVEAPGTQYF.

This chain links TRBV19 with TRBJ2-7, with 9 bases lining up with TRBD1. This CDR3 is 14 amino acids long. Germline-derived CDR1 and CDR2 are LNHDA and SQIVND (reference sequence). Losses at the gene ends were 3 bases for V and 5 bases for J; bases not matched to a gene: 5. The CDR3 nucleotides read TGTGCCAGTAGTATGGTCGGGACAGGGAACGAGCAGTACTTC. Its protein is CASSMVGTGNEQYF. Variable domain in full (rest from reference TRBV19 and TRBJ2-7): DGGITQSPKYLFRKEGQNVTLSCEQNLNHDAMYWYRQDPGQGLRLIYYSQIVNDFQKGDIAEGYSVSREKKESFPLTVTSAQKNPTAFYLCASSMVGTGNEQYFGPGTRLTVT.

The V call is TRBV28, the J call TRBJ2-1, with 10 nucleotides matching TRBD2. The trim removed 10 bases at V and 8 bases at J, leaving 11 bases unmatched. The CDR3 extends over 14 amino acids. Germline-derived CDR1 and CDR2 are MDHEN and SYDVKM. The CDR3 loop is CANKASGSSDEQFF. In DNA, the CDR3 is TGTGCCAACAAAGCTAGCGGGAGTTCCGATGAGCAGTTCTTC. Based on the CDR3 plus reference TRBV28 and TRBJ2-1, the full variable domain is DVKVTQSSRYLVKRTGEKVFLECVQDMDHENMFWYRQDPGLGLRLIYFSYDVKMKEKGDIPEGYSVSREKKERFSLILESASTNQTSMYLCANKASGSSDEQFFGPGTRLTVL.

The chain combines TRBV4-3 with TRBJ2-5; perhaps TRBD2 as D (6 bases). The V gene's germline CDR1 is LGHNA and CDR2 YSLEER. This CDR3 has 14 amino acids. Between the trimmed V and J ends, which lost 0 bases and 13 bases, there was a span of 18 bases. CDR3 nucleotides: TGCGCCAGCAGCCAAGATCTCGGGGGTTGGGGAACGTACTTC. It encodes CASSQDLGGWGTYF.

This clone appeared once. V gene TRBV9 combines with J gene TRBJ2-7; D unresolved. This CDR3 comprises 18 residues. The V gene lost 0 bases and the J gene lost 3 bases, with 22 bases spanning the gap. Germline CDR1 reads SGDLS; CDR2 reads YYNGEE. The CDR3 DNA reads TGTGCCAGCAGCGTAGCTGGAGTGGCCAGCGAAAGATACTACGAGCAGTACTTC. Amino acids: CASSVAGVASERYYEQYF.

Worth noting for this clone: Other DNA sequences in this specimen translate into the identical CDR3. The chain is built from TRBV28 and TRBJ1-1; 8 bases agree with TRBD1. This CDR3 spans 13 amino acids. Looked up from germline, CDR1 is MDHEN and CDR2 is SYDVKM. V lost 6 bases, J lost 1 base, and 1 base stayed unmatched. CDR3 sequence reads: CASRGTGNTEAFF. CDR3 coding DNA: TGTGCCAGCAGGGGGACAGGGAACACTGAAGCTTTCTTT.